The rows below give T cell receptor beta chains drawn from one sample of a study of memory CD4+ T cells and cytomegalovirus serostatus. The table came from immunoSEQ multiplex PCR; TCRdb's copy has only in-frame clones and leaves some out. Of 75,000 to 90,000 clones in the sample, roughly 80% are singletons; the top ten hold nearly 0.8%. The specimen was memory CD4+ T cells from blood. These receptors were taken from an adult in good health and CMV-seronegative. The CDR3 runs from the conserved cysteine through the conserved F or W. A D gene is named only where the DNA matches it firmly. Part of the rows lack a size; the others show once, few, many or a class for expanded clones.

D gene: -
J gene: TRBJ2-5
clone size: -
V gene: TRBV7-6
CDR3 DNA: TGTGCCAGCAGCTCGAACACTAGGGTCCACCAAGAGACCCAGTACTTC
CDR3 protein: CASSSNTRVHQETQYF

D gene: TRBD2
J gene: TRBJ2-2
clone size: -
V gene: TRBV7-9
CDR3 DNA: TGTGCCAGCAGATCTACCGGGGGGTCCGGGGAGCTGTTTTTT
CDR3 protein: CASRSTGGSGELFF

D gene: -
J gene: TRBJ1-2
clone size: few
V gene: TRBV29-1
CDR3 DNA: TGCAGCGTTGATGGTTTTGACTATGGCTACACCTTC
CDR3 protein: CSVDGFDYGYTF

D gene: -
J gene: TRBJ2-2
clone size: once
V gene: TRBV6-5
CDR3 DNA: TGTGCCAGCAGTTACTCGCCGGGACTTACCGGGGAGCTGTTTTTT
CDR3 protein: CASSYSPGLTGELFF

D gene: -
J gene: TRBJ2-5
clone size: -
V gene: TRBV11-2
CDR3 DNA: TGTGCCAGCAGCCCCCGGGCCCTCCAAGAGACCCAGTACTTC
CDR3 protein: CASSPRALQETQYF

D gene: -
J gene: TRBJ2-1
clone size: once
V gene: TRBV11-1
CDR3 DNA: TGTGCCAGCAGCTTCTTGGGGCGAGAGCAGTTCTTC
CDR3 protein: CASSFLGREQFF

D gene: -
J gene: TRBJ2-7
clone size: -
V gene: TRBV13
CDR3 DNA: TGTGCCAGCAGCAGCCGGACCGAATTTACCTACGAGCAGTACTTC
CDR3 protein: CASSSRTEFTYEQYF

D gene: -
J gene: TRBJ1-3
clone size: -
V gene: TRBV6-5
CDR3 DNA: TGTGCCAGCAGTTACTCGAAGGGGGTTCGGGCAAACACCATATATTTT
CDR3 protein: CASSYSKGVRANTIYF

D gene: -
J gene: TRBJ1-2
clone size: once
V gene: TRBV20-1
CDR3 DNA: TGCAGTGCTGCACCCAACTATGGCTACACCTTC
CDR3 protein: CSAAPNYGYTF

D gene: -
J gene: TRBJ2-1
clone size: -
V gene: TRBV7-7
CDR3 DNA: TGTGCTAGCAGCTCCGGTGCAGGGGGGGTGGGTCGCAATGAGCAGTTCTTC
CDR3 protein: CASSSGAGGVGRNEQFF

D gene: -
J gene: TRBJ2-2
clone size: -
V gene: TRBV7-3
CDR3 DNA: TGTGCCAGCAGCTTAATTGGACTTCCAACGGGGACCGGGGAGCTGTTTTTT
CDR3 protein: CASSLIGLPTGTGELFF

D gene: -
J gene: TRBJ1-4
clone size: once
V gene: TRBV7-2
CDR3 DNA: TGTGCCAGCAGCCTTGACGGCCCCACAACTAATGAAAAACTGTTTTTT
CDR3 protein: CASSLDGPTTNEKLFF

D gene: -
J gene: TRBJ1-2
clone size: -
V gene: TRBV18
CDR3 DNA: TGTGCCAGCTCACCATCGGGGGGGCTGGTTAACTATGGCTACACCTTC
CDR3 protein: CASSPSGGLVNYGYTF

D gene: -
J gene: TRBJ2-3
clone size: -
V gene: TRBV5-1
CDR3 DNA: TGCGCCAGCAGCCGAGGGACACCGAGCACAGATACGCAGTATTTT
CDR3 protein: CASSRGTPSTDTQYF

D gene: -
J gene: TRBJ2-7
clone size: -
V gene: TRBV27
CDR3 DNA: TGTGCCAGCAGCCCCTGGGTTCTAGGGGTACTTTCCCGATACGAGCAGTACTTC
CDR3 protein: CASSPWVLGVLSRYEQYF

D gene: -
J gene: TRBJ1-2
clone size: -
V gene: TRBV6-5
CDR3 DNA: TGTGCCAGCAGTTTGGGATTTCAGGGAGGCTATGGCTACACCTTC
CDR3 protein: CASSLGFQGGYGYTF

D gene: -
J gene: TRBJ2-2
clone size: -
V gene: TRBV7-9
CDR3 DNA: TGTGCCAGCAGCTTTACAAGGCAGGCGAACACCGGGGAGCTGTTTTTT
CDR3 protein: CASSFTRQANTGELFF

D gene: -
J gene: TRBJ2-7
clone size: -
V gene: TRBV27
CDR3 DNA: TGTGCCAGCAGCACGGGGTTCCCCCTCGAGCAGTACTTC
CDR3 protein: CASSTGFPLEQYF

D gene: TRBD1
J gene: TRBJ2-5
clone size: -
V gene: TRBV27
CDR3 DNA: TGTGCCAGCAGTTTACGTGCCGGACAGGGCCAAGAGACCCAGTACTTC
CDR3 protein: CASSLRAGQGQETQYF

D gene: -
J gene: TRBJ2-1
clone size: -
V gene: TRBV5-1
CDR3 DNA: TGCGCCAGCAGCTTGTCCCCAGGGGTCAATGAGCAGTTCTTC
CDR3 protein: CASSLSPGVNEQFF